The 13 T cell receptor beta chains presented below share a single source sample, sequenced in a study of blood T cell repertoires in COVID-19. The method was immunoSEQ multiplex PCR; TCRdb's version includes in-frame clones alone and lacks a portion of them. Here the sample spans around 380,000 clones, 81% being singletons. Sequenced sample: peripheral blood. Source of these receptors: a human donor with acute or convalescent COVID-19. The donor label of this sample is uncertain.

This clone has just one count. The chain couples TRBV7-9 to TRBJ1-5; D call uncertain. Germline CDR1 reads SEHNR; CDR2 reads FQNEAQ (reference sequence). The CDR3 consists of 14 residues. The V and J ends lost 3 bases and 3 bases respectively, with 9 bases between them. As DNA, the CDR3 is TGTGCCAGCAGCTTGGACGGGATCAATCAGCCCCAGCATTTT. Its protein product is CASSLDGINQPQHF.

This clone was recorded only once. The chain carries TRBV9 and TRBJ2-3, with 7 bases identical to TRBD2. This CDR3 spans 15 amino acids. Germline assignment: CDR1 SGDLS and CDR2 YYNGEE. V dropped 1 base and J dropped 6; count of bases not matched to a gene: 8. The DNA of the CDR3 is TGTGCCAGCAGCGTATTGGCTAGCGGAGGGGATACGCAGTATTTT. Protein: CASSVLASGGDTQYF.

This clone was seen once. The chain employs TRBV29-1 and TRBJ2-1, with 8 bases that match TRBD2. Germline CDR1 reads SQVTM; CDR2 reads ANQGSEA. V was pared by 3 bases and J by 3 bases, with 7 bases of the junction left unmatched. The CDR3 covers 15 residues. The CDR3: CSVDGRAFLYNEQFF. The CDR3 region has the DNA TGCAGCGTTGACGGGAGGGCCTTCCTCTACAATGAGCAGTTCTTC.

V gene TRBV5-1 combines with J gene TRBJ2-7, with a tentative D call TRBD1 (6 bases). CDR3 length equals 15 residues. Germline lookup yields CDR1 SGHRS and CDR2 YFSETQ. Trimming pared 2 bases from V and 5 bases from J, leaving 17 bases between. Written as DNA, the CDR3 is TGCGCCAGCAGCTTTCTAACAGGGATCGTCCACGAGCAGTACTTC. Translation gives CASSFLTGIVHEQYF.

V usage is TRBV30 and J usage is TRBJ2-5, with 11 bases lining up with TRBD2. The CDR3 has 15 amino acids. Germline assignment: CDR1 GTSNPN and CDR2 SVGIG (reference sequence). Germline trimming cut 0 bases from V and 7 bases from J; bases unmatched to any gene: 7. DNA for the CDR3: TGTGCCTGGAGTGTTGCTAGCGGGAGGCTCGGGACCCAGTACTTC. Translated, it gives CAWSVASGRLGTQYF.

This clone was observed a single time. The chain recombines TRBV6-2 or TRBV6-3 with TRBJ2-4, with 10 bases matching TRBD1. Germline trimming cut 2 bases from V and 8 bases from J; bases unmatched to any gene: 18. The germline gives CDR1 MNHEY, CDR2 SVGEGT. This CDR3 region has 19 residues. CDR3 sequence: CASSYPRDRGVLRGDIQYF. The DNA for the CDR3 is TGTGCCAGCAGTTACCCCAGGGACAGGGGTGTTCTCCGGGGAGACATTCAGTACTTC.

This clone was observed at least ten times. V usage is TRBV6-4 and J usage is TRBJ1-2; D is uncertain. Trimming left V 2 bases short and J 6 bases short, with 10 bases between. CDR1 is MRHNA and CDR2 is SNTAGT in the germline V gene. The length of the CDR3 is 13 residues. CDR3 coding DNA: TGTGCCAGCAGTGACGGTACAGTAGATGGCTACACCTTC. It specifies CASSDGTVDGYTF.

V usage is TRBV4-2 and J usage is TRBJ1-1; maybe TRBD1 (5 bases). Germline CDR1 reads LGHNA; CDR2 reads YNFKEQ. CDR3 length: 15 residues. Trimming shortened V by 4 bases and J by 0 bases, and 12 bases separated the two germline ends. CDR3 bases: TGTGCCAGCAGCCCTCGACAGAACATGAACACTGAAGCTTTCTTT. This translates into CASSPRQNMNTEAFF.

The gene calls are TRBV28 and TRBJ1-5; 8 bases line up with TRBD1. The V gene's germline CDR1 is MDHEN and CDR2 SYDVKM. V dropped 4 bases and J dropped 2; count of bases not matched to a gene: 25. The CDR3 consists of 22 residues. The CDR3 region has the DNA TGTGCCAGCAGTTCACCCGACCCCGACAGGGGCCCTTCCGGGGTCGGCAATCAGCCCCAGCATTTT. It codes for CASSSPDPDRGPSGVGNQPQHF.

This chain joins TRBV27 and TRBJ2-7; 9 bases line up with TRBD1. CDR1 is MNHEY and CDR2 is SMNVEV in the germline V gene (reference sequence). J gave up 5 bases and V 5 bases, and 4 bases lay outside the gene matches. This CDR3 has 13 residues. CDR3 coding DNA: TGTGCCAGCAGTACAGGGGGCCACAACGAGCAGTACTTC. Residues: CASSTGGHNEQYF.

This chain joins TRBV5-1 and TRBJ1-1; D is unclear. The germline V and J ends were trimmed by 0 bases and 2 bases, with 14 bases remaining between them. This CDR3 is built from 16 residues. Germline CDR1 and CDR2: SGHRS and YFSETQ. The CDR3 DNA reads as TGCGCCAGCAGCTTGGGCGGTCGACGAATTAACACTGAAGCTTTCTTT. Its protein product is CASSLGGRRINTEAFF.

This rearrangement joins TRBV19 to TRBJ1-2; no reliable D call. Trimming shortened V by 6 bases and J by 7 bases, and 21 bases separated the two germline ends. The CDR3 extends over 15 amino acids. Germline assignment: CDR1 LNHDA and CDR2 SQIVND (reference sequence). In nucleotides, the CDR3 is TGTGCCAGTAGCCCTACTGCGGGCAGGCGGAGTGGCTACACCTTC. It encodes CASSPTAGRRSGYTF.

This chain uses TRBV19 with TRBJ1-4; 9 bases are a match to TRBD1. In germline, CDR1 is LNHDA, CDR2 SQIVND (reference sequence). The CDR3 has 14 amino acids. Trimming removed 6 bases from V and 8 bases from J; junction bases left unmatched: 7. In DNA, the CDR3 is TGTGCCAGTAGCCACAGGGGGCTTGGGGAAAAACTGTTTTTT. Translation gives CASSHRGLGEKLFF.